The entry below describes one TCR beta chain. In the PCR, 60 Vbeta and 13 Jbeta primers were used. The protocol was immunoSEQ multiplex PCR, while the TCRdb copy is restricted to in-frame clones and leaves out a portion. The profile shows under 60,000 clones, roughly 79% of them singletons. This record belongs to a study of cytomegalovirus exposure and HLA in healthy donors. The CDR3 loop spans 14 amino acids. Per the germline V gene, CDR1 is MNHEY and CDR2 is SMNVEV (reference sequence). Germline trimming cut 4 bases from V and 5 bases from J; bases unmatched to any gene: 5. The specimen sequenced was PBMCs. This TCR derives from a man between 45 and 60 years old in good health and CMV-seronegative. The chain employs TRBV27 and TRBJ1-1; TRBD1 matches 9 bases. Here the CDR3 reads CASSWTGVETEAFF. Written as DNA, the CDR3 is TGTGCCAGCAGTTGGACAGGGGTGGAAACTGAAGCTTTCTTT.